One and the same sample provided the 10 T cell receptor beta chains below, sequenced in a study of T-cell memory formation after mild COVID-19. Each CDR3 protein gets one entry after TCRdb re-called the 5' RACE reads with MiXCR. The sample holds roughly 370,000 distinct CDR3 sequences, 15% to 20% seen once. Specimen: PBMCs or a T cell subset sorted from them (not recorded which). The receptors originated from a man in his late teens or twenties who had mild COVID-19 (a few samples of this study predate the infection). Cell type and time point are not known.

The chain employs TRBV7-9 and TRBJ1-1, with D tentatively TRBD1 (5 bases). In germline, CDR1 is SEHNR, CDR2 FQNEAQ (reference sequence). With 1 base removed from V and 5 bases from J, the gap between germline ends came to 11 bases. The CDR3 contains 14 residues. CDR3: CASSLVSQGTEAFF. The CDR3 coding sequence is TGTGCCAGCAGCTTAGTATCGCAGGGAACTGAAGCTTTCTTT. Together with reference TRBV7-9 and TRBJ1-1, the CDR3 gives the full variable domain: DTGVSQNPRHKITKRGQNVTFRCDPISEHNRLYWYRQTLGQGPEFLTYFQNEAQLEKSRLLSDRFSAERPKGSFSTLEIQRTEQGDSAMYLCASSLVSQGTEAFFGQGTRLTVV.

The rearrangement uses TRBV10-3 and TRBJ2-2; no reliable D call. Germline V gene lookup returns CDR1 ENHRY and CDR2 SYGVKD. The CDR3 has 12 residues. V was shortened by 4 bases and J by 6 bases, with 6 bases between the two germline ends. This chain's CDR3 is CAISGPPGELFF. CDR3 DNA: TGTGCCATCAGTGGCCCGCCCGGGGAGCTGTTTTTT.

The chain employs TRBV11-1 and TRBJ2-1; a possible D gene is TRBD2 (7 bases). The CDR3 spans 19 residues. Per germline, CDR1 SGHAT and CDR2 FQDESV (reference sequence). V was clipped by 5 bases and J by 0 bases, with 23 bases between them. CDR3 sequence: CASSLVVSAGASSYNEQFF. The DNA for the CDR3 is TGTGCCAGCAGCCTCGTAGTATCGGCGGGGGCGAGCTCCTACAATGAGCAGTTCTTC. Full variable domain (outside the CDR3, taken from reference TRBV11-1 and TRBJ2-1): EAEVAQSPRYKITEKSQAVAFWCDPISGHATLYWYRQILGQGPELLVQFQDESVVDDSQLPKDRFSAERLKGVDSTLKIQPAELGDSAMYLCASSLVVSAGASSYNEQFFGPGTRLTVL.

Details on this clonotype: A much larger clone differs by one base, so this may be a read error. The CDR3 nucleotides read TGCGCCAGCACTCACGGGACAGGGAACTATGGCTACACCTTC. Its translation: CASTHGTGNYGYTF. The rearrangement links TRBV5-1 to TRBJ1-2, with TRBD1 matching over 9 bases. Germline CDR1 and CDR2: SGHRS and YFSETQ. After removal of 6 bases from V and 2 bases from J, the junction contained 5 bases not matched to a gene. CDR3 size: 14 residues.

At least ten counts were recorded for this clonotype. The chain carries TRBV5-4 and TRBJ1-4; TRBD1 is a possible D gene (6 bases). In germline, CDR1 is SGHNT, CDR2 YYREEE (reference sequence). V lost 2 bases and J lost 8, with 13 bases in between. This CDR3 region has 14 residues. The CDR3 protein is CASSLQGAEEKLFF. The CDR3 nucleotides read TGTGCCAGCAGCTTACAGGGCGCGGAGGAAAAACTGTTTTTT.

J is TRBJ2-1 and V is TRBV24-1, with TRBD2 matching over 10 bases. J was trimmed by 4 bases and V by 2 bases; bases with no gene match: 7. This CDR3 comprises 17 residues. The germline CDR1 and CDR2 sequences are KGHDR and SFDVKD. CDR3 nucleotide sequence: TGTGCCACCAGTGATTCACGGGGACTAGCGAGTTACAATGAGCAGTTCTTC. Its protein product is CATSDSRGLASYNEQFF.

The CDR3 loop is CATSDSGRGGGGNQPQHF. The CDR3 DNA is TGTGCCACCAGTGATTCTGGCAGGGGGGGTGGGGGCAATCAGCCCCAGCATTTT. V and J are TRBV24-1 and TRBJ1-5; 7 positions agree with TRBD1. The CDR3 is 18 amino acids. The junction had 11 bases not matched to a gene; V was cut back by 2 bases and J by 2 bases. Germline CDR1 is KGHDR and CDR2 is SFDVKD.

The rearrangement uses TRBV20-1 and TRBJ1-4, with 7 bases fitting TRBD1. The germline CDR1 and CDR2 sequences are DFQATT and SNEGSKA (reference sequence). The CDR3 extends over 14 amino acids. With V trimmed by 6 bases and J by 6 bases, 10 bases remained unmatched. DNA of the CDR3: TGCAGTGCAAAGAGGGCCAGGGGGGATGAAAAACTGTTTTTT. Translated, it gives CSAKRARGDEKLFF.

CDR3 bases: TGTGCCACCAGTGACCCGTACCTGGATGGCAATCAGCCCCAGCATTTT. Protein: CATSDPYLDGNQPQHF. The chain joins TRBV24-1 to TRBJ1-5; no firm D call. Trimming shortened V by 4 bases and J by 2 bases, and 14 bases separated the two germline ends. The CDR3 has 16 amino acids. The germline gives CDR1 KGHDR, CDR2 SFDVKD.

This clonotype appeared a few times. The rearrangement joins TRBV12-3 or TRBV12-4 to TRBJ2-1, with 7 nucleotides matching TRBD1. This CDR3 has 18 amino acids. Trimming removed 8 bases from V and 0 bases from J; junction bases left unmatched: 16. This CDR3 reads CASSSFRQGDISYNEQFF. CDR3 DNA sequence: TGTGCCAGCTCATCCTTTCGACAGGGAGATATCTCCTACAATGAGCAGTTCTTC.